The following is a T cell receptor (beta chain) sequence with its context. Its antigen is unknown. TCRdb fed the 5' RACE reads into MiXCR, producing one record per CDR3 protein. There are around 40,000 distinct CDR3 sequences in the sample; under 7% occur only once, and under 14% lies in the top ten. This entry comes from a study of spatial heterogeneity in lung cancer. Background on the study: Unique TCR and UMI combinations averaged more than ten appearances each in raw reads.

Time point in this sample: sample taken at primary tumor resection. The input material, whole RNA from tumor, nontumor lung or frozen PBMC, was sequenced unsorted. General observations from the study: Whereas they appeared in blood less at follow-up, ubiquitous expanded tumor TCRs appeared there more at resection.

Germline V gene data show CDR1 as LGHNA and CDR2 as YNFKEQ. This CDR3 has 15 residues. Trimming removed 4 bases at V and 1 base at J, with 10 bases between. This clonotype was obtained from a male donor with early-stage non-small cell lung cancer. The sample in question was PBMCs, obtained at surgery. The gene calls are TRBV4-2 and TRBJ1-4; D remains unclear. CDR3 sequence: CASSPLPRTNEKLFF. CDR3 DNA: TGTGCCAGCAGCCCCCTTCCCAGAACTAATGAAAAACTGTTTTTT.